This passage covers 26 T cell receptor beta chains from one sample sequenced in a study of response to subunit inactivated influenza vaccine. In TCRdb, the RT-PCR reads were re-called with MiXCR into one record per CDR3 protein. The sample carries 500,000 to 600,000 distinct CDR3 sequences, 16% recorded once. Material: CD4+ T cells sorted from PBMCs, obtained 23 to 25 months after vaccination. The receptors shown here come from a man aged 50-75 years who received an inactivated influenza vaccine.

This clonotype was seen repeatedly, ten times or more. CDR3 DNA: TGTGCCAGCTCACCGCGAGACACTGAAGCTTTCTTT. It yields the protein CASSPRDTEAFF. The V call is TRBV18, the J call TRBJ1-1; no clear D. The CDR3 totals 12 residues. Trimming cost V 3 bases and J 3 bases, with 5 bases left between them. Germline V CDR1 and CDR2: KGHSH, LQKENI.

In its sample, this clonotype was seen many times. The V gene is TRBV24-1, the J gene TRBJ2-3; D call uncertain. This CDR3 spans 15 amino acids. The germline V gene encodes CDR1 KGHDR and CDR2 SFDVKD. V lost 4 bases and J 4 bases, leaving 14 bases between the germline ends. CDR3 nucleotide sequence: TGTGCCACCAGTGACCGTGTAAGGAGCCCAGATACGCAGTATTTT. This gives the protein CATSDRVRSPDTQYF.

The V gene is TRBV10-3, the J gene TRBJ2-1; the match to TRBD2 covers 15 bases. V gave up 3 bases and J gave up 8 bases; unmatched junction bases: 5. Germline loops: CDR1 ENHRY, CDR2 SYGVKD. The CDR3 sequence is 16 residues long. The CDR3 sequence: CAISDRTSGGAHEQFF. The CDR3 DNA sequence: TGTGCCATCAGTGACAGGACTAGCGGGGGGGCCCATGAGCAGTTCTTC.

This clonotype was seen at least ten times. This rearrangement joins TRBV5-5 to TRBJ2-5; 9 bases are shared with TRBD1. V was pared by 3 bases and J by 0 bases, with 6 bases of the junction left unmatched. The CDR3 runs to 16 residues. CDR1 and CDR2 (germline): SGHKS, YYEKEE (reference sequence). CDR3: CASSSFGTGYQETQYF. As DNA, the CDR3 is TGTGCCAGCAGCTCATTCGGGACAGGGTACCAAGAGACCCAGTACTTC.

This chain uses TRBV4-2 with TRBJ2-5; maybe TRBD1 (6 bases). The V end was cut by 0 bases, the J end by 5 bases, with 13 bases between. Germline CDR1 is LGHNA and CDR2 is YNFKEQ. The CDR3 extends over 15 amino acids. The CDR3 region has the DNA TGTGCCAGCAGCCAAGATATTCAGGGGCGGGAGACCCAGTACTTC. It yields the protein CASSQDIQGRETQYF.

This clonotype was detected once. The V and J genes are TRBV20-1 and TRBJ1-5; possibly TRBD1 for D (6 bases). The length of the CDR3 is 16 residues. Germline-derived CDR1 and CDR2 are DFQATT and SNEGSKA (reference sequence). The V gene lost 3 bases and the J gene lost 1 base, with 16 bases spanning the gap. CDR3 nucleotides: TGCAGTGCTAGTCTCGGGGGGCTAGGGAGCAATCAGCCCCAGCATTTT. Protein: CSASLGGLGSNQPQHF.

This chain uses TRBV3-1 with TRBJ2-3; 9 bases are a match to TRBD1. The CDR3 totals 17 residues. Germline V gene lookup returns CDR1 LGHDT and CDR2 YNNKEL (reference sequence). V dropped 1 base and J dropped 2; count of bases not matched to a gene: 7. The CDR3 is CASSQGRTGATTDTQYF. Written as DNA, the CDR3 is TGTGCCAGCAGCCAAGGCCGGACAGGGGCGACCACAGATACGCAGTATTTT.

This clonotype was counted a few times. CDR3 bases: TGTGCCAGCACTACCGACAGGGCTCTTAGAAACACCATATATTTT. Its translation: CASTTDRALRNTIYF. The chain carries TRBV2 and TRBJ1-3, with TRBD1 identical over 7 bases. V lost 7 bases to trimming and J lost 5 bases; unmatched junction nucleotides: 11. Germline lookup yields CDR1 SNHLY and CDR2 FYNNEI. The CDR3 has 15 amino acids.

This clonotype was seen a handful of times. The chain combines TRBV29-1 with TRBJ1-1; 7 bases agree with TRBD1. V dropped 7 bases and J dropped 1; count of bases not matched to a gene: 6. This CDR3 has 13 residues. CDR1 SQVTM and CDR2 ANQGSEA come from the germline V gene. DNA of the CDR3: TGCAGCGCTCACAACAGGGGGAACACTGAAGCTTTCTTT. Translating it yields CSAHNRGNTEAFF.

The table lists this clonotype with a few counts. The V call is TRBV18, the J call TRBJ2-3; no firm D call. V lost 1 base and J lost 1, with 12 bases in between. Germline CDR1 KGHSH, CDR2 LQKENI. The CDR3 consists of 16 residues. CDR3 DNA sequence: TGTGCCAGCTCACCACAATCTCGGTCGCGCACAGATACGCAGTATTTT. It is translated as CASSPQSRSRTDTQYF. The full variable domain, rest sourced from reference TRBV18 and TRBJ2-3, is NAGVMQNPRHLVRRRGQEARLRCSPMKGHSHVYWYRQLPEEGLKFMVYLQKENIIDESGMPKERFSAEFPKEGPSILRIQQVVRGDSAAYFCASSPQSRSRTDTQYFGPGTRLTVL.

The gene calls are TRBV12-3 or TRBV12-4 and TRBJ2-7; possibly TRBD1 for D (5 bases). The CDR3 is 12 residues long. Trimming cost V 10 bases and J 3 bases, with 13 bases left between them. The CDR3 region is CATAGPDYEQYF. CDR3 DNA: TGTGCCACCGCAGGGCCCGACTACGAGCAGTACTTC.

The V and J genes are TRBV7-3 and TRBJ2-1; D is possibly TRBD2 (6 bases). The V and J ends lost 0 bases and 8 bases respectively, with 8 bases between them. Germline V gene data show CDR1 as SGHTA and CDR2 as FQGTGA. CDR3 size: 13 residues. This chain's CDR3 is CASSLTQRDEQFF. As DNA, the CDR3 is TGTGCCAGCAGCTTAACCCAGCGGGATGAGCAGTTCTTC.

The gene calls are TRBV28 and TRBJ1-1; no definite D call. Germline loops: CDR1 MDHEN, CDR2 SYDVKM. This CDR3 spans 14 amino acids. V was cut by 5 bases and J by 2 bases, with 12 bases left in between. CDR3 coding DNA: TGTGCCAGCAGTCCTCGACGGCTTAACACTGAAGCTTTCTTT. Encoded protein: CASSPRRLNTEAFF.

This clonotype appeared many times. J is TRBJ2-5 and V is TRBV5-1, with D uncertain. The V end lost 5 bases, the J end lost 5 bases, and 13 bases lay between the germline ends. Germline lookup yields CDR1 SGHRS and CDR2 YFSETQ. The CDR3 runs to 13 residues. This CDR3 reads CASSRDVRETQYF. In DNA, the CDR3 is TGCGCCAGCAGTAGAGATGTGCGGGAGACCCAGTACTTC.

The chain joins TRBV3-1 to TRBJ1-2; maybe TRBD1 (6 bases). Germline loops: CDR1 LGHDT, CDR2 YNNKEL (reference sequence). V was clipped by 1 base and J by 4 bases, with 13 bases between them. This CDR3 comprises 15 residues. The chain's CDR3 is CASSQGGGISYGYTF. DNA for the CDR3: TGTGCCAGCAGCCAAGGAGGGGGAATCTCCTATGGCTACACCTTC.

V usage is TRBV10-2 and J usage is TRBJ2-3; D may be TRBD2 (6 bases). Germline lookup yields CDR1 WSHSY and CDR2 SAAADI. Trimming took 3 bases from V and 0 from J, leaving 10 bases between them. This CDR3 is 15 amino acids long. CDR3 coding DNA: TGCGCCAGCAGTGAAGAGCGGGTGAGCACAGATACGCAGTATTTT. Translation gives CASSEERVSTDTQYF.

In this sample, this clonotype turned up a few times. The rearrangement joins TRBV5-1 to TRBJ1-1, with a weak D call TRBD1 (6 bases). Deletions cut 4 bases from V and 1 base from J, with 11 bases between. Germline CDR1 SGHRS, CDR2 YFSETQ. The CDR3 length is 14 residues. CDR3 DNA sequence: TGCGCCAGCAGCCCGGGGGACACGAACACTGAAGCTTTCTTT. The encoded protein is CASSPGDTNTEAFF.

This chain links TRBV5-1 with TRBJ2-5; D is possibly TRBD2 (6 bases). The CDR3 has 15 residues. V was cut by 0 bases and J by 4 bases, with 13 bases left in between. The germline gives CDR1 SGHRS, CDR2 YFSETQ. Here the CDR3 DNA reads TGCGCCAGCAGCTTGGGAGGAGGAGCGGGAGAGACCCAGTACTTC. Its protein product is CASSLGGGAGETQYF.

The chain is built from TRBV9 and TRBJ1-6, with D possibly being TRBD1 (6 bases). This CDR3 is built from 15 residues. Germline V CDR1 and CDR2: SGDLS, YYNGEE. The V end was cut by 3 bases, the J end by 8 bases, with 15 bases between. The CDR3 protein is CASSAPGVSDSPLHF. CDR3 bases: TGTGCCAGCAGCGCCCCAGGGGTTTCGGATTCACCCCTCCACTTT.

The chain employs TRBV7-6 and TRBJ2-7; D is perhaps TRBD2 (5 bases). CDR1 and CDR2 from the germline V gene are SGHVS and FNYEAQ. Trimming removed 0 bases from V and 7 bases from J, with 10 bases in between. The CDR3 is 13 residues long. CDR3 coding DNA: TGTGCCAGCAGCTTAGCTGAGGGTGGGGAGCAGTACTTC. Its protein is CASSLAEGGEQYF.

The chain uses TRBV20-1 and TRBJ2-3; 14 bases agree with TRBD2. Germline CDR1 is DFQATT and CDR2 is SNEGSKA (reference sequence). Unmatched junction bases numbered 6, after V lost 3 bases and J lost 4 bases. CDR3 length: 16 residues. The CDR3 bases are TGCAGTGCTAGCTCCTGGGGACTAGCGGGGGCAGATACGCAGTATTTT. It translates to CSASSWGLAGADTQYF.

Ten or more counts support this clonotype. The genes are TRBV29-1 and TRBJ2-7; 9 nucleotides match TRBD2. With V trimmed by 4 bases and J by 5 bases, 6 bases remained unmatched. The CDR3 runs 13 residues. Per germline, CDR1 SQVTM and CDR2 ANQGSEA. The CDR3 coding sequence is TGCAGCGTTGCAGCGGGAGGACTTAACGAGCAGTACTTC. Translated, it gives CSVAAGGLNEQYF.

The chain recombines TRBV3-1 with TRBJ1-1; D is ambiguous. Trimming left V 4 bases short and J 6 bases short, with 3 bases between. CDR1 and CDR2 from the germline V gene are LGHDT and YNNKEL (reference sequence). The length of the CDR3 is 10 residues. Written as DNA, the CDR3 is TGTGCCAGCAGCCTTTCTGAAGCTTTCTTT. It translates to CASSLSEAFF.

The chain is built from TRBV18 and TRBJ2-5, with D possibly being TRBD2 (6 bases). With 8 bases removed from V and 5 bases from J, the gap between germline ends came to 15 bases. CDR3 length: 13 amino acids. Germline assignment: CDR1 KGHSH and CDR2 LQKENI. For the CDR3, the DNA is TGTGCCAGCCTATTAGGGGAGGCGGAGACCCAGTACTTC. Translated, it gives CASLLGEAETQYF.

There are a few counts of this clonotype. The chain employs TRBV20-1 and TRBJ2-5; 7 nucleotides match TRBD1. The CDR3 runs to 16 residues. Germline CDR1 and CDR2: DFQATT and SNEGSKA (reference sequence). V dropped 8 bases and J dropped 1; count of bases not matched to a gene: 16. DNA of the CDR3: TGCAGTTGCCCTGAATCCGACAGGGAGACCCAAGAGACCCAGTACTTC. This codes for CSCPESDRETQETQYF.

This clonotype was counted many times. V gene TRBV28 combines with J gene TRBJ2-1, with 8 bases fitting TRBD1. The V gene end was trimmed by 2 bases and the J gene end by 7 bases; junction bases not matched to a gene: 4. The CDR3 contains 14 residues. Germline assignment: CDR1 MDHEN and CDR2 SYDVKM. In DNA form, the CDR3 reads TGTGCCAGCAGTTTAGGCAGGGGGCGAAATGAGCAGTTCTTC. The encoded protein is CASSLGRGRNEQFF.